The entry below gives a single T cell receptor (beta chain) sequence along with its context. This specimen comes from a study of blood T cell repertoires in COVID-19. Overall study: In each case, the material was cDNA or gDNA derived from T cells, B-cell-depleted T cells, or PBMCs.

V was clipped by 1 base and J by 4 bases; unmatched bases: 4. CDR1 is SNHLY and CDR2 is FYNNEI in the germline V gene. This CDR3 is 15 amino acids long. Per the original methods: Reference gene primer amplification in the assay estimated nucleated cell counts. Generated by immunoSEQ multiplex PCR, the TCRdb table keeps only in-frame clones and is missing some. V and J calls and clone size are as listed in that table; D and trimming were resolved from the DNA. The data show hundreds of thousands of clones, around 89% seen once. This TCR was recovered from a man aged 35 to 55 with acute or convalescent COVID-19. Sequences were obtained from peripheral blood. This sequence joins TRBV2 and TRBJ1-5; 7 bases agree with TRBD1. The CDR3: CASSEGQGVNQPQHF. The DNA for the CDR3 is TGTGCCAGCAGTGAAGGACAGGGAGTGAATCAGCCCCAGCATTTT.